Listed below are T cell receptor beta chains from one sample, sequenced in a study of cytomegalovirus exposure and HLA in healthy donors. Using immunoSEQ multiplex PCR, the repertoire was profiled, and TCRdb retains in-frame clones only, with some absent. The sample includes about 65,000 clones, around 95% of them seen just once. Specimen: PBMCs. The receptors come from a man aged 18 to 30 in good health and CMV-seropositive. The CDR3 runs from the conserved cysteine through the conserved F or W. D genes are given only for firm matches. The size entry is marked missing in some rows and otherwise reads once, few, many or a size class.

size: -
D: TRBD2
V: TRBV7-2
J: TRBJ2-2
CDR3: CASSLGGLAGAGELFF
DNA: TGTGCCAGCAGCTTAGGAGGACTAGCGGGAGCCGGGGAGCTGTTTTTT

size: -
D: TRBD1
V: TRBV7-9
J: TRBJ1-1
CDR3: CASSLGTAGGTEAFF
DNA: TGTGCCAGCAGCCTCGGGACAGCTGGGGGCACTGAAGCTTTCTTT

size: once
D: -
V: TRBV5-6
J: TRBJ2-2
CDR3: CASSLARVLNTGELFF
DNA: TGTGCCAGCAGCTTGGCCAGGGTCTTGAACACCGGGGAGCTGTTTTTT

size: -
D: TRBD1
V: TRBV28
J: TRBJ2-5
CDR3: CASSPPGQGLETQYF
DNA: TGTGCCAGCAGTCCCCCGGGACAGGGGCTAGAGACCCAGTACTTC

size: -
D: -
V: TRBV6-5
J: TRBJ2-4
CDR3: CASSDGLAKNIQYF
DNA: TGTGCCAGCAGTGACGGACTAGCCAAAAACATTCAGTACTTC

size: -
D: -
V: TRBV5-1
J: TRBJ1-2
CDR3: CASSFGLRPSNYGYTF
DNA: TGCGCCAGCAGCTTCGGGTTACGTCCCTCAAACTATGGCTACACCTTC

size: -
D: TRBD1
V: TRBV10-3
J: TRBJ2-1
CDR3: CAIWDSSYNEQFF
DNA: TGTGCCATCTGGGACAGCTCCTACAATGAGCAGTTCTTC

size: -
D: -
V: TRBV30
J: TRBJ1-2
CDR3: CAWSVDTLFQGYTF
DNA: TGTGCCTGGAGTGTTGACACCCTGTTTCAGGGCTACACCTTC

size: -
D: -
V: TRBV5-1
J: TRBJ2-5
CDR3: CASSSDLETQYF
DNA: TGCGCCAGCAGCTCTGACTTGGAGACCCAGTACTTC

size: -
D: -
V: TRBV2
J: TRBJ1-4
CDR3: CASSYEGQTINEKLFF
DNA: TGTGCCAGCAGTTACGAGGGTCAGACGATCAATGAAAAACTGTTTTTT

size: -
D: TRBD1
V: TRBV6-6
J: TRBJ2-2
CDR3: CASSPTGPGELFF
DNA: TGTGCCAGCAGTCCGACAGGGCCCGGGGAGCTGTTTTTT

size: -
D: -
V: TRBV2
J: TRBJ2-5
CDR3: CASSVAPSQYF
DNA: TGTGCCAGCAGTGTGGCCCCCAGTCAGTACTTC

size: -
D: TRBD1
V: TRBV30
J: TRBJ1-1
CDR3: CAWSTGHRGRTEAFF
DNA: TGTGCCTGGAGCACGGGCCACAGGGGTCGCACTGAAGCTTTCTTT

size: -
D: -
V: TRBV18
J: TRBJ1-5
CDR3: CASSPTREGLHQPQHF
DNA: TGTGCCAGCTCACCCACCCGGGAGGGTCTTCATCAGCCCCAGCATTTT

size: -
D: TRBD1
V: TRBV18
J: TRBJ2-5
CDR3: CASSPNRGETQYF
DNA: TGTGCCAGCTCACCAAACAGGGGAGAGACCCAGTACTTC

size: few
D: TRBD1
V: TRBV6-5
J: TRBJ1-1
CDR3: CASSYGQGNTEAFF
DNA: TGTGCCAGCAGTTACGGACAGGGAAACACTGAAGCTTTCTTT

size: -
D: TRBD1
V: TRBV7-9
J: TRBJ1-5
CDR3: CASSGTGVFNQPQHF
DNA: TGTGCCAGCAGCGGGACAGGGGTTTTCAATCAGCCCCAGCATTTT

size: -
D: TRBD1
V: TRBV30
J: TRBJ1-1
CDR3: CAFTTGTGGRAFF
DNA: TGTGCCTTTACGACCGGGACAGGGGGCAGAGCTTTCTTT

size: -
D: -
V: TRBV4-1
J: TRBJ1-1
CDR3: CASSHKTGGTEAFF
DNA: TGCGCCAGCAGCCATAAGACAGGAGGCACTGAAGCTTTCTTT

size: -
D: -
V: TRBV5-1
J: TRBJ2-7
CDR3: CASSKVQGSSYEQYF
DNA: TGCGCCAGCAGCAAAGTTCAGGGGTCCTCCTACGAGCAGTACTTC

size: -
D: -
V: TRBV5-4
J: TRBJ1-4
CDR3: CASSLGQGNEKLFF
DNA: TGTGCCAGCAGCTTGGGCCAGGGAAATGAAAAACTGTTTTTT

size: -
D: TRBD1
V: TRBV7-9
J: TRBJ2-3
CDR3: CASSWKGTGVSWGTDTQYF
DNA: TGTGCCAGCAGCTGGAAGGGGACAGGGGTTTCTTGGGGCACAGATACGCAGTATTTT

size: -
D: -
V: TRBV2
J: TRBJ1-6
CDR3: CASSSQGLSNSPLHF
DNA: TGTGCCAGCAGCTCCCAGGGGCTCAGTAATTCACCCCTCCACTTT

size: -
D: -
V: TRBV6-5
J: TRBJ2-7
CDR3: CASTAGKLYEQYF
DNA: TGTGCCAGCACGGCAGGGAAGTTATACGAGCAGTACTTC

size: -
D: -
V: TRBV21-1
J: TRBJ1-4
CDR3: CASSKAEWEKLFF
DNA: TGTGCCAGCAGCAAAGCAGAGTGGGAAAAACTGTTTTTT

size: -
D: -
V: TRBV10-3
J: TRBJ1-5
CDR3: CAISGAGDASNQPQHF
DNA: TGTGCCATCAGTGGGGCAGGGGACGCGAGCAATCAGCCCCAGCATTTT

size: -
D: -
V: TRBV27
J: TRBJ1-5
CDR3: CASSLSNGGGQPQHF
DNA: TGTGCCAGCAGTTTATCGAACGGGGGAGGTCAGCCCCAGCATTTT

size: -
D: TRBD2
V: TRBV5-1
J: TRBJ2-5
CDR3: CASSPQAGGQAETQYF
DNA: TGCGCCAGCAGCCCACAAGCGGGAGGGCAGGCGGAGACCCAGTACTTC

size: once
D: -
V: TRBV19
J: TRBJ2-7
CDR3: CASDGAGENEQYF
DNA: TGTGCCAGCGACGGAGCTGGGGAGAACGAGCAGTACTTC

size: -
D: TRBD2
V: TRBV7-4
J: TRBJ2-3
CDR3: CASSFWTSGGDTQYF
DNA: TGTGCCAGCAGCTTCTGGACTAGCGGGGGAGATACGCAGTATTTT